The 27 T cell receptor beta chains reported below all come from one sample, sequenced in a study of shared clonotypes between healthy human individuals. Some clones are missing from TCRdb's copy, which holds only in-frame ones; the method was immunoSEQ multiplex PCR. This table holds about 450,000 clones, 70% to 80% found once. The specimen sequenced was PBMCs. These receptors came from a woman in her thirties or forties in good health. Some clones in this sample may be carry-over from other donors' samples.

V usage is TRBV7-9 and J usage is TRBJ2-1; D ambiguous. Germline CDR1 SEHNR, CDR2 FQNEAQ (reference sequence). The ends were cut back, 1 base at V and 0 bases at J, with 13 bases in the middle. CDR3 size: 17 residues. DNA of the CDR3: TGTGCCAGCAGCTTAGGGGTACAGTATAGCTCCTACAATGAGCAGTTCTTC. This codes for CASSLGVQYSSYNEQFF.

The chain carries TRBV7-2 and TRBJ1-4, with D hard to call. This CDR3 comprises 14 residues. V was cut by 6 bases and J by 8 bases, with 16 bases left in between. Per the germline V gene, CDR1 is SGHTA and CDR2 is FQGNSA. DNA of the CDR3: TGTGCCAGCAGACGAGGCTCCTCTTACGAAAAACTGTTTTTT. This encodes CASRRGSSYEKLFF.

This clone was seen many times. The chain employs TRBV13 and TRBJ2-7; TRBD2 is a possible D gene (6 bases). This CDR3 comprises 12 residues. Germline CDR1 and CDR2: PRHDT and FYEKMQ (reference sequence). Trimming cost V 5 bases and J 7 bases, with 12 bases left between them. The CDR3 here is CASSPRGLEQYF. In nucleotides, the CDR3 is TGTGCCAGCAGCCCCCGGGGGTTAGAGCAGTACTTC.

This rearrangement joins TRBV4-2 to TRBJ1-2, with 9 nucleotides matching TRBD1. The J segment lost 8 bases and the V segment lost 4 bases, leaving 5 bases of the junction unmatched. Germline loops: CDR1 LGHNA, CDR2 YNFKEQ. The CDR3 totals 13 residues. The CDR3 loop is CASSPTGGGGYTF. The CDR3, as DNA: TGTGCCAGCAGCCCTACAGGGGGCGGGGGCTACACCTTC.

The chain combines TRBV7-3 with TRBJ2-3; D uncertain. Germline loops: CDR1 SGHTA, CDR2 FQGTGA. Trimming left V 6 bases short and J 5 bases short, with 12 bases between. This CDR3 contains 13 residues. The CDR3 bases are TGTGCCAGCAGTTCCGAGCGTGGAGATACGCAGTATTTT. Encoded protein: CASSSERGDTQYF.

The chain combines TRBV27 with TRBJ1-2, with 8 bases aligning to TRBD1. V shed 6 bases, J shed 7 bases, and the junction held 7 bases outside the gene matches. Looked up from germline, CDR1 is MNHEY and CDR2 is SMNVEV (reference sequence). This CDR3 spans 13 amino acids. DNA of the CDR3: TGTGCCAGCAGATCTGACAGGGGCTCTGGCTACACCTTC. As protein: CASRSDRGSGYTF.

The rearrangement uses TRBV29-1 and TRBJ2-2; D remains ambiguous. V was pared by 0 bases and J by 4 bases, with 6 bases between. The CDR3 loop spans 13 amino acids. The germline V gene encodes CDR1 SQVTM and CDR2 ANQGSEA. The CDR3 nucleotides read TGCAGCGTTGAAGATAATTTCACCGGGGAGCTGTTTTTT. Residues: CSVEDNFTGELFF.

The chain employs TRBV18 and TRBJ2-3, with D tentatively TRBD1 (6 bases). Germline V gives CDR1 KGHSH, CDR2 LQKENI. Trimming removed 1 base from V and 6 bases from J, with 11 bases in between. This CDR3 spans 14 amino acids. The CDR3 is CASSPLTGLDTQYF. CDR3 DNA: TGTGCCAGCTCACCACTAACAGGGCTTGATACGCAGTATTTT.

V usage is TRBV5-1 and J usage is TRBJ1-1; TRBD1 matches 9 bases. Germline V gives CDR1 SGHRS, CDR2 YFSETQ. The CDR3 contains 15 residues. Trimming took 4 bases from V and 5 from J; bases not matched to a gene: 9. The CDR3 DNA reads TGCGCCAGCAGCGCAAGACCGGGACAGGGAACTGAAGCTTTCTTT. This codes for CASSARPGQGTEAFF.

The rearrangement uses TRBV19 and TRBJ1-2, with 7 bases matching TRBD1. Per the germline V gene, CDR1 is LNHDA and CDR2 is SQIVND (reference sequence). The J segment lost 4 bases and the V segment lost 3 bases, leaving 8 bases of the junction unmatched. The CDR3 has 15 residues. Here the CDR3 DNA reads TGTGCCAGTAGTATCGTCACAGGGGCTCGCTATGGCTACACCTTC. This sequence encodes CASSIVTGARYGYTF.

The chain recombines TRBV18 with TRBJ1-2; D ambiguous. V was pared by 0 bases and J by 5 bases, with 16 bases between. CDR1 is KGHSH and CDR2 is LQKENI in the germline V gene. The length of the CDR3 is 16 residues. The CDR3 region is CASSPPIGLLWYGYTF. CDR3 nucleotides: TGTGCCAGCTCACCACCGATAGGGCTGCTTTGGTATGGCTACACCTTC.

The V gene is TRBV18, the J gene TRBJ1-3; D perhaps matches TRBD1 (5 bases). The V end lost 6 bases, the J end lost 4 bases, and 13 bases lay between the germline ends. CDR3 length equals 14 residues. Germline values: CDR1 KGHSH, CDR2 LQKENI. In DNA, the CDR3 is TGTGCCAGCTCTCCGCCGGGGCTGGGAAACACCATATATTTT. Amino acid sequence: CASSPPGLGNTIYF.

The chain has TRBV11-2 and TRBJ2-3; 11 bases map to TRBD2. This CDR3 has 17 amino acids. Germline assignment: CDR1 SGHAT and CDR2 FQNNGV. Germline trimming cut 1 base from V and 1 base from J; bases unmatched to any gene: 4. Written as DNA, the CDR3 is TGTGCCAGCAGCTTAGTACTAGCGGGAGTCGGCACAGATACGCAGTATTTT. Encoded protein: CASSLVLAGVGTDTQYF.

The J gene is TRBJ2-3, the V gene TRBV11-1; 8 bases are shared with TRBD2. The CDR3 sequence is 15 residues long. After removal of 0 bases from V and 5 bases from J, the junction contained 4 bases not matched to a gene. The V gene's germline CDR1 is SGHAT and CDR2 FQDESV (reference sequence). This chain's CDR3 is CASSLAGRAGDTQYF. CDR3 sequence (DNA): TGTGCCAGCAGCTTAGCCGGGAGGGCCGGAGATACGCAGTATTTT.

The V and J genes are TRBV15 and TRBJ2-1; the D gene could be TRBD1 or TRBD2 (7 bases each). The V end lost 3 bases, the J end lost 0 bases, and 15 bases lay between the germline ends. The CDR3 has 17 amino acids. Per the germline V gene, CDR1 is LNHNV and CDR2 is YYDKDF (reference sequence). The CDR3 sequence: CATSRRGGGSSYNEQFF. The CDR3, as DNA: TGTGCCACCAGCAGGCGAGGGGGCGGGAGCTCCTACAATGAGCAGTTCTTC.

This chain joins TRBV11-2 and TRBJ2-7, with 9 bases aligning to TRBD2. The J segment lost 1 base and the V segment lost 5 bases, leaving 6 bases of the junction unmatched. Per the germline V gene, CDR1 is SGHAT and CDR2 is FQNNGV. This CDR3 comprises 15 residues. The CDR3 is CASSVRAGGSYEQYF. The CDR3 DNA reads as TGTGCCAGCAGCGTTAGAGCGGGAGGATCCTACGAGCAGTACTTC.

This chain uses TRBV28 with TRBJ1-5; tentatively, D is TRBD1 (6 bases). This CDR3 spans 14 amino acids. The V gene lost 1 base and the J gene lost 7 bases, with 11 bases spanning the gap. CDR1 and CDR2 (germline): MDHEN, SYDVKM. The CDR3, as DNA: TGTGCCAGCAGTTTATTTCGGGGGCTGCAGCCCCAGCATTTT. This encodes CASSLFRGLQPQHF.

The rearrangement joins TRBV7-2 to TRBJ2-7, with TRBD1 identical over 8 bases. Germline V gene sequence: CDR1 SGHTA, CDR2 FQGNSA. V gave up 5 bases and J gave up 8 bases; unmatched junction bases: 11. The CDR3 totals 14 residues. The CDR3 loop is CASSTTGQGPKQYF. The CDR3 bases are TGTGCCAGCAGCACGACCGGACAGGGACCTAAGCAGTACTTC.

The sample holds a few counts of this clone. The chain uses TRBV2 and TRBJ2-7; D ambiguous. The CDR3 has 11 amino acids. V was shortened by 3 bases and J by 2 bases, with 2 bases between the two germline ends. Germline V CDR1 and CDR2: SNHLY, FYNNEI. The CDR3 region has the DNA TGTGCCAGCAGTGACCCCTACGAGCAGTACTTC. Translating it yields CASSDPYEQYF. Based on the CDR3 plus reference TRBV2 and TRBJ2-7, the full variable domain is EPEVTQTPSHQVTQMGQEVILRCVPISNHLYFYWYRQILGQKVEFLVSFYNNEISEKSEIFDDQFSVERPDGSNFTLKIRSTKLEDSAMYFCASSDPYEQYFGPGTRLTVT.

This chain links TRBV6-5 with TRBJ2-7; tentatively, D is TRBD1 (5 bases). Trimming took 6 bases from V and 3 from J, leaving 6 bases between them. CDR1 and CDR2 from the germline V gene are MNHEY and SVGAGI. The CDR3 has 11 residues. The CDR3 coding sequence is TGTGCCAGCAGGGGGCTCTACGAGCAGTACTTC. This sequence encodes CASRGLYEQYF.

In its sample, this clone was seen many times. The V call is TRBV29-1, the J call TRBJ2-3; D gene ambiguous. This CDR3 region has 14 residues. Germline V gives CDR1 SQVTM, CDR2 ANQGSEA. The ends were cut back, 6 bases at V and 1 base at J, with 14 bases in the middle. CDR3 protein: CSVTAGSGTDTQYF. The DNA of the CDR3 is TGCAGCGTCACTGCAGGCTCAGGCACAGATACGCAGTATTTT.

The rearrangement uses TRBV19 and TRBJ2-3; no reliable D call. Per the germline V gene, CDR1 is LNHDA and CDR2 is SQIVND (reference sequence). Between the trimmed V and J ends, which lost 3 bases and 0 bases, there was a span of 7 bases. This CDR3 has 14 residues. The CDR3 DNA follows: TGTGCCAGTAGTATGGGCACTAGCACAGATACGCAGTATTTT. This codes for CASSMGTSTDTQYF.

The chain is built from TRBV5-4 and TRBJ2-2; 10 bases line up with TRBD2. The length of the CDR3 is 17 residues. V shed 9 bases and J 3 bases; nucleotides not matched to a gene: 14. In germline, CDR1 is SGHNT, CDR2 YYREEE (reference sequence). In DNA form, the CDR3 reads TGTGCCACGCACCTTATAGCGGGAGGTGTAGACACCGGGGAGCTGTTTTTT. Translating gives CATHLIAGGVDTGELFF. Using reference TRBV5-4 and TRBJ2-2 for the parts outside the CDR3, the full variable domain is ETGVTQSPTHLIKTRGQQVTLRCSSQSGHNTVSWYQQALGQGPQFIFQYYREEENGRGNFPPRFSGLQFPNYSSELNVNALELDDSALYLCATHLIAGGVDTGELFFGEGSRLTVL.

The chain recombines TRBV5-5 with TRBJ2-5; TRBD1 is a possible D gene (6 bases). V lost 4 bases and J lost 5, with 24 bases in between. The CDR3 contains 17 residues. Germline CDR1 SGHKS, CDR2 YYEKEE (reference sequence). The CDR3 sequence: CASSIGSGTQTWETQYF. The CDR3 DNA is TGTGCCAGCAGCATCGGATCCGGGACACAAACGTGGGAGACCCAGTACTTC.

V is TRBV18 and J is TRBJ2-5; D is undetermined. The length of the CDR3 is 14 residues. Trimming stripped 6 bases from V and 5 bases from J, with 16 bases between. Germline CDR1 KGHSH, CDR2 LQKENI. CDR3 loop: CASSPGRQRETQYF. Written as DNA, the CDR3 is TGTGCCAGCTCCCCTGGGCGCCAACGGGAGACCCAGTACTTC.

The rearrangement uses TRBV5-1 and TRBJ2-2, with D possibly being TRBD1 (5 bases). Trimming shortened V by 0 bases and J by 0 bases, and 9 bases separated the two germline ends. The germline CDR1 and CDR2 sequences are SGHRS and YFSETQ. CDR3 length: 16 amino acids. The CDR3 is CASSLGTTANTGELFF. DNA of the CDR3: TGCGCCAGCAGCTTGGGGACAACCGCGAACACCGGGGAGCTGTTTTTT.

Regarding this clone: The same CDR3 is also encoded by other DNA sequences in this sample. J is TRBJ1-3 and V is TRBV7-9; D is uncertain. V gave up 0 bases and J gave up 4 bases, with 4 bases separating them. Per germline, CDR1 SEHNR and CDR2 FQNEAQ (reference sequence). This CDR3 is 13 amino acids long. As DNA, the CDR3 is TGTGCCAGCAGCTTAGCTTCAGGAAACACCATATATTTT. Its protein product is CASSLASGNTIYF. Drawing the rest from reference TRBV7-9 and TRBJ1-3, the complete variable domain is DTGVSQNPRHKITKRGQNVTFRCDPISEHNRLYWYRQTLGQGPEFLTYFQNEAQLEKSRLLSDRFSAERPKGSFSTLEIQRTEQGDSAMYLCASSLASGNTIYFGEGSWLTVV.